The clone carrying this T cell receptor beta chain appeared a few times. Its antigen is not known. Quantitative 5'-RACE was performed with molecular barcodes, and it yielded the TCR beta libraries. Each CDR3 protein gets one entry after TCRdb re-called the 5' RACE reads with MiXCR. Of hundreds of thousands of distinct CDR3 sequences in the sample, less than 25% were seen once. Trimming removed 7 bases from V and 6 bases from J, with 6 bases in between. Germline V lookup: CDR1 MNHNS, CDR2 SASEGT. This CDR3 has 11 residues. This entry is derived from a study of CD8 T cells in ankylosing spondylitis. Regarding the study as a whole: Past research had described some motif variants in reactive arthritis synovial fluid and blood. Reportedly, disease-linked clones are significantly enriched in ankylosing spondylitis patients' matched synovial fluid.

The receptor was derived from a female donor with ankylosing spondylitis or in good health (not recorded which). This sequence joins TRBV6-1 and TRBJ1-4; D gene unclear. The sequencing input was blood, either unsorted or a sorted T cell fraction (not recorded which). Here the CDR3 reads CASMSYEKLFF. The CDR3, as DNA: TGTGCCAGCATGAGTTATGAAAAACTGTTTTTT.